This T cell receptor (beta chain) is drawn from a study of lymphopenia after photon versus proton radiotherapy. Only in-frame clones appear in the TCRdb table, and some are missing; sequencing was by immunoSEQ multiplex PCR. The sample lists about 27,000 clones; roughly 87% were seen once. Study-wide results and caveats: In patients who died, overall survival fell as post-nadir TCR diversity dropped more.

A word on this clone: Its specificity is unknown.

Germline V lookup: CDR1 SGHVS, CDR2 FQNEAQ. The CDR3 has 17 amino acids. Unmatched junction bases numbered 14, after V lost 6 bases and J lost 3 bases. The sample was peripheral blood, taken from a patient treated with photon-based radiotherapy. The V call is TRBV7-8, the J call TRBJ1-3, with 7 positions matching TRBD1. The receptor was isolated from a man aged 45-65 years with gastric cancer. CDR3 nucleotides: TGTGCCAGCAGGGGGGACAGTCAGCAGGGTTTTGGAAACACCATATATTTT. It encodes CASRGDSQQGFGNTIYF.